These 25 T cell receptor beta chains were sequenced from one sample in a study of blood T cell repertoires in COVID-19 (dated by TCRdb to about 2020). The method behind the library was the immunoSEQ multiplex PCR assay. This is the immuneACCESS table as TCRdb keeps it, with only in-frame sequences that have V and J called. A part of the clones is gone; compared with another copy, unresolved V genes explain less than half, and the rest is unexplained. The sample records 300,000 or so clones, 90% of which are singletons. The top ten hold around 2.6% of the sample. Sequences were obtained from PBMCs or T cells enriched from blood (not recorded which). The receptors come from a man in his 60s who had recovered from COVID-19.

The chain recombines TRBV11-1 with TRBJ2-3, with 7 bases matching TRBD2. Germline-derived CDR1 and CDR2 are SGHAT and FQDESV (reference sequence). V lost 2 bases, J lost 2 bases, and 4 bases stayed unmatched. The CDR3 extends over 15 amino acids. CDR3 sequence reads: CASSLLAGDTDTQYF. Here the CDR3 DNA reads TGTGCCAGCAGCTTATTGGCGGGGGACACAGATACGCAGTATTTT.

The chain links TRBV5-1 to TRBJ2-3, with D perhaps TRBD1 (5 bases). This CDR3 spans 14 amino acids. V was pared by 4 bases and J by 0 bases, with 9 bases between. Per the germline V gene, CDR1 is SGHRS and CDR2 is YFSETQ. The CDR3: CASSPGPSTDTQYF. In nucleotides, the CDR3 is TGCGCCAGCAGCCCAGGGCCTAGCACAGATACGCAGTATTTT.

The J gene is TRBJ1-4, the V gene TRBV7-2; a weak D match, TRBD1 (6 bases). The CDR3 length is 16 residues. Trimming stripped 4 bases from V and 10 bases from J, with 22 bases between. The V gene's germline CDR1 is SGHTA and CDR2 FQGNSA. CDR3 protein: CASSSPPGQRGGKLFF. CDR3 in DNA: TGTGCCAGCAGCTCCCCCCCGGGACAAAGAGGGGGAAAACTGTTTTTT.

The chain uses TRBV6-5 and TRBJ1-6, with 8 nucleotides matching TRBD1. The germline V gene has CDR1 MNHEY and CDR2 SVGAGI. V lost 6 bases to trimming and J lost 7 bases; unmatched junction nucleotides: 8. This CDR3 is 15 amino acids long. CDR3 DNA: TGTGCCAGCAGACCCGGACAGGGCCGCAATTCACCCCTCCACTTT. It codes for CASRPGQGRNSPLHF.

The genes are TRBV27 and TRBJ2-7, with D tentatively TRBD1 (5 bases). Germline CDR1 is MNHEY and CDR2 is SMNVEV (reference sequence). Trimming removed 2 bases at V and 0 bases at J, with 8 bases between. The CDR3 contains 14 residues. CDR3 nucleotides: TGTGCCAGCAGTTTAGACAGCTTCTCCTACGAGCAGTACTTC. Protein: CASSLDSFSYEQYF.

The gene calls are TRBV6-5 and TRBJ1-2; a weak D match, TRBD1 (6 bases). Germline assignment: CDR1 MNHEY and CDR2 SVGAGI. Trimming cost V 5 bases and J 5 bases, with 18 bases left between them. This CDR3 has 15 residues. The CDR3 is CASSPRQGRIYGYTF. The CDR3 DNA follows: TGTGCCAGCAGTCCACGGCAGGGGCGGATATATGGCTACACCTTC.

V usage is TRBV6-4 and J usage is TRBJ2-1; 15 bases match TRBD2. V lost 0 bases and J lost 5; bases outside the gene matches: 11. The CDR3 sequence is 20 residues long. CDR1 and CDR2 from the germline V gene are MRHNA and SNTAGT. CDR3 bases: TGTGCCAGCAGTGACTCGAGCGGGACTAGCGGGAGGTTTGGGGACAATGAGCAGTTCTTC. Its translation is CASSDSSGTSGRFGDNEQFF.

As concerns this clone: The sample has other DNA sequences that encode this CDR3 too. The gene calls are TRBV5-1 and TRBJ1-2; 8 bases align to TRBD1. The CDR3 totals 14 residues. J lost 8 bases, V lost 2 bases, and 8 bases had no gene match. The V gene's germline CDR1 is SGHRS and CDR2 YFSETQ. The CDR3 sequence: CASSLGQGAGGYTF. The CDR3 DNA sequence: TGCGCCAGCAGCTTAGGGCAGGGGGCAGGAGGCTACACCTTC. The entire variable domain, with the rest obtained from reference TRBV5-1 and TRBJ1-2, is as follows: KAGVTQTPRYLIKTRGQQVTLSCSPISGHRSVSWYQQTPGQGLQFLFEYFSETQRNKGNFPGRFSGRQFSNSRSEMNVSTLELGDSALYLCASSLGQGAGGYTFGSGTRLTVV.

The chain carries TRBV4-1 and TRBJ1-5, with 8 bases identical to TRBD1. This CDR3 spans 14 amino acids. Trimming cost V 4 bases and J 4 bases; bases outside gene matches: 3. CDR1 and CDR2 (germline): MGHRA, YSYEKL. The CDR3 DNA is TGCGCCAGCAGCCTGCAGGGGGCTAATCAGCCCCAGCATTTT. Translated: CASSLQGANQPQHF.

V and J are TRBV6-5 and TRBJ2-3; D is unclear. The CDR3 loop spans 12 amino acids. The germline CDR1 and CDR2 sequences are MNHEY and SVGAGI. V was pared by 6 bases and J by 7 bases, with 11 bases between. The CDR3, as DNA: TGTGCCAGCAGCTCTCACTCCTATACGCAGTATTTT. It yields the protein CASSSHSYTQYF.

The chain has TRBV4-3 and TRBJ1-1; D perhaps matches TRBD1 (5 bases). Trimming cost V 1 base and J 0 bases, with 6 bases left between them. From germline, CDR1 is LGHNA and CDR2 YSLEER. The CDR3 covers 14 residues. As DNA, the CDR3 is TGCGCCAGCAGCCAAGGGACAATGAACACTGAAGCTTTCTTT. It is translated as CASSQGTMNTEAFF.

The genes are TRBV5-1 and TRBJ1-1; perhaps TRBD1 as D (5 bases). Trimming pared 6 bases from V and 1 base from J, leaving 13 bases between. Germline V gene lookup returns CDR1 SGHRS and CDR2 YFSETQ. The CDR3 sequence is 14 residues long. CDR3 nucleotide sequence: TGCGCCAGCATTCAGGGCCCGACGAACACTGAAGCTTTCTTT. This translates into CASIQGPTNTEAFF.

CDR3 amino acids: CASRADQATSTDTQYF. As DNA, the CDR3 is TGTGCCAGCAGGGCTGACCAGGCTACCAGCACAGATACGCAGTATTTT. J is TRBJ2-3 and V is TRBV28; D is ambiguous. Per the germline V gene, CDR1 is MDHEN and CDR2 is SYDVKM. Trimming removed 6 bases from V and 0 bases from J, with 16 bases in between. The CDR3 extends over 16 amino acids.

The chain employs TRBV7-8 and TRBJ2-1; D might be TRBD2 (6 bases). Trimming left V 2 bases short and J 6 bases short, with 11 bases between. From germline, CDR1 is SGHVS and CDR2 FQNEAQ. CDR3 size: 14 residues. CDR3: CASSLRRDSNEQFF. CDR3 DNA: TGTGCCAGCAGCTTACGACGGGACTCCAATGAGCAGTTCTTC.

The chain is built from TRBV7-2 and TRBJ1-6, with 10 positions matching TRBD1. The CDR3 is 14 residues long. Germline CDR1 reads SGHTA; CDR2 reads FQGNSA. V gave up 6 bases and J gave up 9 bases; unmatched junction bases: 5. CDR3 nucleotides: TGTGCCAGCAGGTCGACAGGGGGCGTTTCACCCCTCCACTTT. Translated: CASRSTGGVSPLHF.

In its sample, this clone was seen once. The gene calls are TRBV6-4 and TRBJ1-2; 8 bases map to TRBD1. Germline V CDR1 and CDR2: MRHNA, SNTAGT. The CDR3 covers 15 residues. J gave up 7 bases and V 6 bases, and 13 bases lay outside the gene matches. CDR3 nucleotides: TGTGCCAGCAGGAAGCCCCCGGGACAGGTTGTTGGCTACACCTTC. This translates into CASRKPPGQVVGYTF.

The genes are TRBV7-9 and TRBJ2-1; 7 bases match TRBD2. Germline CDR1 reads SEHNR; CDR2 reads FQNEAQ (reference sequence). The CDR3 has 14 amino acids. V was clipped by 6 bases and J by 8 bases; unmatched bases: 10. The CDR3, as DNA: TGTGCCAGCAGTACGGGGCGGGAGATCGATGAGCAGTTCTTC. Translating gives CASSTGREIDEQFF.

The chain links TRBV18 to TRBJ1-2, with D possibly TRBD1 on 6 matching bases. The germline gives CDR1 KGHSH, CDR2 LQKENI. The CDR3 is 16 residues long. Trimming stripped 2 bases from V and 2 bases from J, with 15 bases between. CDR3 sequence: CASSPAGQTLNYGYTF. For the CDR3, the DNA is TGTGCCAGCTCACCAGCTGGACAGACGCTAAACTATGGCTACACCTTC.

This clone has just one count. The rearrangement uses TRBV14 and TRBJ2-7; 10 bases are shared with TRBD1. Losses at the gene ends were 3 bases for V and 2 bases for J; bases not matched to a gene: 1. The CDR3 consists of 14 residues. Germline CDR1 SGHDN, CDR2 FVKESK. The CDR3 sequence is CASSQGQGTYEQYF. The CDR3 nucleotides read TGTGCCAGCAGCCAGGGACAGGGGACCTACGAGCAGTACTTC.

The CDR3 DNA is TGCGCCAGCAGCTTGCGGACGGGACAGGTCGGAAACACCATATATTTT. Protein sequence: CASSLRTGQVGNTIYF. The V call is TRBV5-1, the J call TRBJ1-3, with 8 positions matching TRBD1. CDR3 size: 16 residues. Unmatched junction bases numbered 7, after V lost 1 base and J lost 4 bases. The germline CDR1 and CDR2 sequences are SGHRS and YFSETQ.

The chain has TRBV13 and TRBJ1-2, with a tentative D call TRBD1 (5 bases). CDR3 length equals 14 residues. In germline, CDR1 is PRHDT, CDR2 FYEKMQ (reference sequence). Trimming left V 0 bases short and J 7 bases short, with 12 bases between. The CDR3 spells CASSLGGGEFGYTF. CDR3 coding DNA: TGTGCCAGCAGCTTAGGCGGGGGGGAGTTTGGCTACACCTTC. Looking up the rest from reference TRBV13 and TRBJ1-2 gives the full variable domain: AAGVIQSPRHLIKEKRETATLKCYPIPRHDTVYWYQQGPGQDPQFLISFYEKMQSDKGSIPDRFSAQQFSDYHSELNMSSLELGDSALYFCASSLGGGEFGYTFGSGTRLTVV.

The gene calls are TRBV12-3 or TRBV12-4 and TRBJ1-2; D uncertain. This CDR3 contains 12 residues. V lost 5 bases and J lost 0, with 4 bases in between. CDR3 in DNA: TGTGCCAGCAGTGGCTCTAACTATGGCTACACCTTC. Its translation: CASSGSNYGYTF.

The chain combines TRBV15 with TRBJ1-4, with 9 bases lining up with TRBD1. The length of the CDR3 is 16 residues. The V gene's germline CDR1 is LNHNV and CDR2 YYDKDF (reference sequence). The J segment lost 7 bases and the V segment lost 5 bases, leaving 11 bases of the junction unmatched. CDR3 residues: CATSDKQGAGSEKLFF. The CDR3 nucleotides read TGTGCCACCAGCGATAAACAGGGGGCCGGATCTGAAAAACTGTTTTTT.

The chain recombines TRBV4-3 with TRBJ1-1; perhaps TRBD1 as D (6 bases). V lost 1 base and J 1 base, leaving 7 bases between the germline ends. CDR3 length equals 14 residues. Germline V lookup: CDR1 LGHNA, CDR2 YSLEER. The CDR3 region is CASSQGTANTEAFF. Written as DNA, the CDR3 is TGCGCCAGCAGCCAAGGGACAGCGAACACTGAAGCTTTCTTT.

V and J are TRBV4-1 and TRBJ1-2; 7 bases are a match to TRBD1. V shed 1 base and J 5 bases; nucleotides not matched to a gene: 1. Germline values: CDR1 MGHRA, CDR2 YSYEKL. The CDR3 is 13 residues long. Here the CDR3 reads CASSQGTGYGYTF. CDR3 nucleotides: TGCGCCAGCAGCCAAGGGACAGGTTATGGCTACACCTTC.